The 5 T cell receptor beta chains reported below all come from one sample, sequenced in a study of blood T cell repertoires in COVID-19 (dated by TCRdb to 2020 to 2022). The protocol used for the library was the immunoSEQ multiplex PCR assay. In TCRdb, the immuneACCESS table is reduced to in-frame sequences with V and J assigned. These tables do not hold every clone; where another copy was compared, an unresolved V gene accounts for under half, and the others remain unexplained. This sample lists under 150,000 clones; 84% were detected once. Clones ranked in the top ten supply about 18% of the sample. Sequenced: peripheral blood. The receptors derive from a woman of 80 years or more with acute or convalescent COVID-19.

The chain has TRBV7-2 and TRBJ2-7, with 8 bases that match TRBD2. J lost 6 bases, V lost 1 base, and 11 bases had no gene match. The CDR3 extends over 16 amino acids. CDR1 SGHTA and CDR2 FQGNSA come from the germline V gene. For the CDR3, the DNA is TGTGCCAGCAGCTTAGATTTGCTAGCTCGGGGGGGCGAGCAGTACTTC. Its protein is CASSLDLLARGGEQYF.

This chain links TRBV5-1 with TRBJ1-1, with D perhaps TRBD1 (5 bases). The V end lost 4 bases, the J end lost 6 bases, and 16 bases lay between the germline ends. The CDR3 covers 14 residues. Germline assignment: CDR1 SGHRS and CDR2 YFSETQ. The CDR3 bases are TGCGCCAGCAGCACAGCCGGGCGGGGCGCTGAAGCTTTCTTT. It codes for CASSTAGRGAEAFF.

The chain has TRBV5-4 and TRBJ2-1; tentative D call: TRBD2 (5 bases). CDR3 length: 14 residues. With 6 bases removed from V and 0 bases from J, the gap between germline ends came to 10 bases. CDR1 SGHNT and CDR2 YYREEE come from the germline V gene (reference sequence). The CDR3 coding sequence is TGTGCCAGCAACCCTAGCAACTCCTACAATGAGCAGTTCTTC. This codes for CASNPSNSYNEQFF.

The chain employs TRBV5-1 and TRBJ2-2; 12 bases map to TRBD2. V lost 3 bases and J lost 0; bases outside the gene matches: 12. Germline V lookup: CDR1 SGHRS, CDR2 YFSETQ. The CDR3 spans 20 residues. The CDR3 DNA sequence: TGCGCCAGCAGCTCCAGGCCACGGACTAGCGGGGCGACGAACACCGGGGAGCTGTTTTTT. It yields the protein CASSSRPRTSGATNTGELFF.

This rearrangement joins TRBV2 to TRBJ2-7, with 7 bases aligning to TRBD1. Unmatched junction bases numbered 5, after V lost 7 bases and J lost 5 bases. CDR3 length: 12 amino acids. In germline, CDR1 is SNHLY, CDR2 FYNNEI. The CDR3 coding sequence is TGTGCCAGCACCACGACAGGGAACGAGCAGTACTTC. It specifies CASTTTGNEQYF.